Following are 8 T cell receptor beta chains from one sample sequenced in a study of T cells after yellow fever vaccination (dated by TCRdb to the late 2010s). The sample's treatment or condition label, in plain terms: live attenuated yellow fever vaccine strain. Preparation of the library involved 5' RACE. Sequencing instrument: Illumina HiSeq 2500. TCRdb reprocessed the public reads (quality trimming at Q25 with fastp, clone calling with MiXCR) and kept in-frame beta chains. For every CDR3 protein sequence, its rows merge into one entry that carries the most common genes and DNA. This sample holds roughly 340,000 distinct CDR3 sequences; approximately 9% were observed only once. The top ten clonotypes cover under 20% of the sample. The material was PBMCs, obtained on the day of the first yellow fever vaccination. The receptors were gathered from a man between 18 and 29 years old who received the YFV17D yellow fever vaccine.

In this sample, this clonotype turned up a few times. The J gene is TRBJ1-5, the V gene TRBV30, with D possibly being TRBD1 (6 bases). The V and J ends lost 0 bases and 1 base respectively, with 16 bases between them. Germline V gene lookup returns CDR1 GTSNPN and CDR2 SVGIG (reference sequence). The CDR3 has 17 residues. This CDR3 reads CAWSVKDSRVSNQPQHF. CDR3 coding DNA: TGTGCCTGGAGTGTAAAGGACAGTCGTGTCAGCAATCAGCCCCAGCATTTT.

This clonotype came up a few times. This rearrangement joins TRBV7-2 to TRBJ2-5, with TRBD2 matching 8 bases. V was clipped by 5 bases and J by 5 bases; unmatched bases: 10. The CDR3 is 15 amino acids. Germline assignment: CDR1 SGHTA and CDR2 FQGNSA. CDR3 loop: CASSPWVAGRETQYF. CDR3 in DNA: TGTGCCAGCAGCCCCTGGGTAGCGGGGAGGGAGACCCAGTACTTC.

This clonotype was detected a few times. For the CDR3, the DNA is TGTGCCATCAGCCAGACAGAGACGATTAACTATGGCTACACCTTC. Encoded protein: CAISQTETINYGYTF. The chain employs TRBV10-3 and TRBJ1-2; D possibly corresponds to TRBD1 (5 bases). With 6 bases removed from V and 1 base from J, the gap between germline ends came to 15 bases. Germline CDR1 reads ENHRY; CDR2 reads SYGVKD. CDR3 length equals 15 residues.

This clonotype showed up many times. CDR3 in DNA: TGTGCCAGCAGCTTCTCGACAACAGGGGTTCAGCCCCAGCATTTT. This encodes CASSFSTTGVQPQHF. The chain carries TRBV7-2 and TRBJ1-5; 7 bases are a match to TRBD1. Trimming at V came to 3 bases and at J to 6 bases, leaving 8 bases not matched to a gene. Germline loops: CDR1 SGHTA, CDR2 FQGNSA. The CDR3 totals 15 residues.

V and J are TRBV7-2 and TRBJ2-7; 9 bases fit TRBD2. Unmatched junction bases numbered 13, after V lost 1 base and J lost 9 bases. The CDR3 covers 16 residues. CDR1 is SGHTA and CDR2 is FQGNSA in the germline V gene. DNA for the CDR3: TGTGCCAGCAGCTTAGTTGCTAGCGGGGAACCTACGAGGCAGTACTTC. Translating gives CASSLVASGEPTRQYF.

This clonotype has a handful of counts. The chain uses TRBV11-2 and TRBJ2-1; D is possibly TRBD1 or TRBD2 (6 bases each). The germline V gene has CDR1 SGHAT and CDR2 FQNNGV. V dropped 5 bases and J dropped 7 bases, with 27 bases sitting between them. The CDR3 is made up of 18 amino acids. For the CDR3, the DNA is TGTGCCAGCAGCCCACGGTCCGGTTGGGGGGCCCTTCATAATGAGCAGTTCTTC. Translated, it gives CASSPRSGWGALHNEQFF.

The table lists this clonotype with many counts. The chain combines TRBV12-3 or TRBV12-4 with TRBJ2-5; tentatively, D is TRBD2 (6 bases). The CDR3 is 14 residues long. Trimming stripped 6 bases from V and 5 bases from J, with 16 bases between. CDR3 in DNA: TGTGCCAGCAGCGTGCCTGGGACTCCGGAGACCCAGTACTTC. Translation: CASSVPGTPETQYF.

The table lists this clonotype with many counts. The chain has TRBV19 and TRBJ1-1; maybe TRBD1 (5 bases). The V gene's germline CDR1 is LNHDA and CDR2 SQIVND (reference sequence). The CDR3 extends over 13 amino acids. Trimming removed 3 bases from V and 3 bases from J, with 8 bases in between. This CDR3 reads CASSIGADTEAFF. The CDR3 bases are TGTGCCAGTAGTATTGGGGCAGACACTGAAGCTTTCTTT.